Sequencing of this T cell receptor beta chain was carried out in a study of T cells expressing NK-cell markers. Study-wide points: In a handful of donors, dominant clonotypes made up about 28.3-65% of CD3+CD56-NKG2C+ cells.

Regarding this clonotype: Its antigen remains unidentified.

The CDR3 is 18 residues long. From germline, CDR1 is LNHNV and CDR2 YYDKDF (reference sequence). TCRdb re-called the 5' RACE reads and shows each CDR3 protein once, DNA omitted. The sample has 250,000 to 300,000 distinct CDR3 sequences. The sequencing input was blood T cells: a sorted CD56 or NKG2C T cell subset, CD4+ or CD8+ T cells, or bulk PBMC T cells (not recorded which). The sequence derives from a man aged 18 to 35 in good health. The chain carries TRBV15 and TRBJ2-6; TCRdb indicates TRBD1, and absent DNA this call remains unverified. This CDR3 is CATKGWDSSPSGANVLTF. Complete variable domain (other parts from reference TRBV15 and TRBJ2-6): DAMVIQNPRYQVTQFGKPVTLSCSQTLNHNVMYWYQQKSSQAPKLLFHYYDKDFNNEADTPDNFQSRRPNTSFCFLDIRSPGLGDTAMYLCATKGWDSSPSGANVLTFGAGSRLTVL.